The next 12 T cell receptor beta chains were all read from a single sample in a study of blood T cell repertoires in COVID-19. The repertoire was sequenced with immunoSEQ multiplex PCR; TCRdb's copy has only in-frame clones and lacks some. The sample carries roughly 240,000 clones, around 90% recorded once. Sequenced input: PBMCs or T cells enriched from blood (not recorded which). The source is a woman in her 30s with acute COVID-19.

The CDR3 is CAISEGHPGQPQHF. The CDR3 region has the DNA TGTGCCATCAGTGAAGGCCACCCGGGGCAGCCCCAGCATTTT. This chain connects TRBV10-3 to TRBJ1-5; D unresolved. From germline, CDR1 is ENHRY and CDR2 SYGVKD. Trimming removed 3 bases at V and 7 bases at J, with 13 bases between. The CDR3 sequence is 14 residues long.

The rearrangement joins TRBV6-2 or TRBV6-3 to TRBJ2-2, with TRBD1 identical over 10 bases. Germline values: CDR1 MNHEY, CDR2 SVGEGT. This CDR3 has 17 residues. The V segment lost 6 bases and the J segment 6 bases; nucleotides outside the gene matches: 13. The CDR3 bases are TGTGCCAGCAGCCCAGACCCGGGACAGGGGATTTCCGGGGAGCTGTTTTTT. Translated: CASSPDPGQGISGELFF.

CDR3 in DNA: TGTGCCAGCAGTCTCCGGGCGGGCTTTAATCAGCCCCAGCATTTT. It is translated as CASSLRAGFNQPQHF. The chain is built from TRBV27 and TRBJ1-5; D remains ambiguous. The CDR3 is 15 amino acids. Germline assignment: CDR1 MNHEY and CDR2 SMNVEV (reference sequence). The germline V and J ends were trimmed by 5 bases and 4 bases, with 15 bases remaining between them.

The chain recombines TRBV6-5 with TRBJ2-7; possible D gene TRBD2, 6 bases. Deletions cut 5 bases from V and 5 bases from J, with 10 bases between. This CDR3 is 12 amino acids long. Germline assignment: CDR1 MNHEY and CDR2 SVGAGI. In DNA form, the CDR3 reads TGTGCCAGCAGTCCGGGGGTCCACGAGCAGTACTTC. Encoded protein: CASSPGVHEQYF.

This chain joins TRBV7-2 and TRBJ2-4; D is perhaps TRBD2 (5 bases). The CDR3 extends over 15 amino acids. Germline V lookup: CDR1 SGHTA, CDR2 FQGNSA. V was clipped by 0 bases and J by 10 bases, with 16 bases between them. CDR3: CASSLALSDLAIQYF. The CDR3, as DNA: TGTGCCAGCAGCTTAGCTTTATCAGATTTAGCGATTCAGTACTTC.

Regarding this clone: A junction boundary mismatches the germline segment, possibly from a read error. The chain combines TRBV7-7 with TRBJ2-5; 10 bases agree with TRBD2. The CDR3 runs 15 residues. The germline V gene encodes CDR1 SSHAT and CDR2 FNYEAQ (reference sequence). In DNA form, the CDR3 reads TGTGCTAGCAGCCCGATACTAGCGGGGCAAGAGACCCAGTACTTC. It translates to CASSPILAGQETQYF.

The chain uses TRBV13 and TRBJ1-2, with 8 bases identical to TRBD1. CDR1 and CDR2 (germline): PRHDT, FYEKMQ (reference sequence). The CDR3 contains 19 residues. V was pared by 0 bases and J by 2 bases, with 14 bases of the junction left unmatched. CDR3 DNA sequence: TGTGCCAGCAGCTTAGGCCAGGGGGCGCTTGGAGGGGTAAACTATGGCTACACCTTC. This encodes CASSLGQGALGGVNYGYTF. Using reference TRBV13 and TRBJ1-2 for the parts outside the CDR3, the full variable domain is AAGVIQSPRHLIKEKRETATLKCYPIPRHDTVYWYQQGPGQDPQFLISFYEKMQSDKGSIPDRFSAQQFSDYHSELNMSSLELGDSALYFCASSLGQGALGGVNYGYTFGSGTRLTVV.

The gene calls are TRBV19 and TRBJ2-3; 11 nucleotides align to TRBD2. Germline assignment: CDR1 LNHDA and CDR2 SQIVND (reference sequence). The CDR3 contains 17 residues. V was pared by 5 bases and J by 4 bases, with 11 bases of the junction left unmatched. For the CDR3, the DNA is TGTGCCAGTAGTGTGCTTAGCGGGGGGGCGTTCGCAGATACGCAGTATTTT. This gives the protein CASSVLSGGAFADTQYF.

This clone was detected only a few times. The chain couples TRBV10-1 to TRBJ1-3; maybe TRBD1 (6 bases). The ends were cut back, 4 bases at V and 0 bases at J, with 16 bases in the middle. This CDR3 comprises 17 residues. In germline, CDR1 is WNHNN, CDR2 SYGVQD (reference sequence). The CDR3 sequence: CASSGQRTDFSGNTIYF. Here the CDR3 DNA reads TGCGCCAGCAGTGGGCAACGGACAGACTTCTCTGGAAACACCATATATTTT.

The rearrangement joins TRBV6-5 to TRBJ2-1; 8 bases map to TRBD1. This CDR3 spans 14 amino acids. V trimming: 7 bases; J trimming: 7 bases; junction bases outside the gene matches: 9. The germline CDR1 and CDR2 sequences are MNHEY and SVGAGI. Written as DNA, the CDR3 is TGTGCCAGCATGACCGGGACAGGACCTAATGAGCAGTTCTTC. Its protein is CASMTGTGPNEQFF.

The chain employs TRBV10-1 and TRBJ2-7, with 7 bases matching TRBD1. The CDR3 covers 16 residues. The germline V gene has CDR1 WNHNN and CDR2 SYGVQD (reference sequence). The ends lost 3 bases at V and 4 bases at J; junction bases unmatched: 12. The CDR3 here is CASSDSTGWGNYEQYF. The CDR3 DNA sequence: TGCGCCAGCAGTGACTCGACAGGGTGGGGAAATTACGAGCAGTACTTC.

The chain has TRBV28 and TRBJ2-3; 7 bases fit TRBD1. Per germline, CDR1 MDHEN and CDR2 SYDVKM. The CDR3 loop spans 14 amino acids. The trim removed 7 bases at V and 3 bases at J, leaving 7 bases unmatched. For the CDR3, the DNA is TGTGCCAGCAAACGGGACAGTGAGACAGATACGCAGTATTTT. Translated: CASKRDSETDTQYF.